A single sample is the source of the 25 T cell receptor beta chains below, sequenced in a study of cytomegalovirus exposure and HLA in healthy donors. Measured with immunoSEQ multiplex PCR; TCRdb has only the in-frame clones, and not every one. The sample consists of 150,000 to 200,000 clones, roughly 86% of them appearing once. The sample was PBMCs. All receptors come from a man aged 30-40 years in good health and CMV-seropositive.

By its share, this clone is medium-sized. Here the CDR3 DNA reads TGTGCCTGGAGGGGACTAGCGTACGAGCAGTACTTC. Translation: CAWRGLAYEQYF. The chain is built from TRBV30 and TRBJ2-7, with 10 bases aligning to TRBD2. The junction had 0 bases not matched to a gene; V was cut back by 3 bases and J by 4 bases. Per the germline V gene, CDR1 is GTSNPN and CDR2 is SVGIG (reference sequence). The length of the CDR3 is 12 residues.

This clone was seen a handful of times. V gene TRBV10-1 combines with J gene TRBJ1-1; D unresolved. V was trimmed by 7 bases and J by 0 bases, leaving 12 bases between them. There are 14 residues in the CDR3. Germline-derived CDR1 and CDR2 are WNHNN and SYGVQD (reference sequence). The CDR3 is CASIDIILNTEAFF. The CDR3 DNA is TGCGCCAGCATCGATATCATCCTGAACACTGAAGCTTTCTTT.

The V call is TRBV4-3, the J call TRBJ2-3, with TRBD2 matching over 13 bases. CDR1 and CDR2 (germline): LGHNA, YSLEER. The CDR3 is 18 amino acids. Losses at the gene ends were 1 base for V and 3 bases for J; bases not matched to a gene: 7. The CDR3 sequence is CASSQAPRTSGGTDTQYF. In DNA, the CDR3 is TGCGCCAGCAGCCAAGCCCCCCGGACTAGCGGGGGTACAGATACGCAGTATTTT.

The chain employs TRBV5-6 and TRBJ2-7; 8 nucleotides agree with TRBD2. The V segment lost 2 bases and the J segment 4 bases; nucleotides outside the gene matches: 5. Germline loops: CDR1 SGHDT, CDR2 YYEEEE. This CDR3 has 14 amino acids. The DNA for the CDR3 is TGTGCCAGCAGCTTTGGCGGCGGGAGGTACGAGCAGTACTTC. Translation: CASSFGGGRYEQYF.

J is TRBJ2-2 and V is TRBV28; D possibly uses TRBD1 or TRBD2 (5 bases each). Trimming left V 5 bases short and J 7 bases short, with 14 bases between. The length of the CDR3 is 14 residues. Germline CDR1 MDHEN, CDR2 SYDVKM. This chain's CDR3 is CASSSRGVIGELFF. The DNA of the CDR3 is TGTGCCAGCAGTAGTAGGGGAGTGATCGGGGAGCTGTTTTTT.

The chain recombines TRBV7-9 with TRBJ2-3; D remains unclear. The V gene lost 2 bases and the J gene lost 0 bases, with 15 bases spanning the gap. The CDR3 is 17 amino acids. CDR1 SEHNR and CDR2 FQNEAQ come from the germline V gene (reference sequence). The CDR3 sequence is CASSLPTPDWSTDTQYF. CDR3 in DNA: TGTGCCAGCAGCTTACCCACACCCGACTGGAGCACAGATACGCAGTATTTT.

The chain joins TRBV9 to TRBJ2-2, with TRBD1 identical over 9 bases. CDR1 is SGDLS and CDR2 is YYNGEE in the germline V gene. The CDR3 sequence is 15 residues long. With 2 bases clipped from V and 5 bases from J, the junction kept 4 bases outside the gene matches. The CDR3 region is CASSVEDRGTGELFF. CDR3 DNA sequence: TGTGCCAGCAGCGTTGAGGACAGGGGTACCGGGGAGCTGTTTTTT.

The rearrangement links TRBV29-1 to TRBJ1-2, with 9 nucleotides matching TRBD1. The V and J ends lost 4 bases and 10 bases, in that order; junction bases with no gene match: 10. The CDR3 extends over 13 amino acids. Germline V gene lookup returns CDR1 SQVTM and CDR2 ANQGSEA. The CDR3 region has the DNA TGCAGCGTTGCCAGAACAGGGGGCTTGGACTACACCTTC. This sequence encodes CSVARTGGLDYTF.

This clone has just a few counts. The genes are TRBV9 and TRBJ2-3, with a tentative D call TRBD1 (5 bases). Per germline, CDR1 SGDLS and CDR2 YYNGEE. There are 16 residues in the CDR3. The V end lost 0 bases, the J end lost 2 bases, and 13 bases lay between the germline ends. The CDR3 reads CASSVDSAGPTDTQYF. The CDR3, as DNA: TGTGCCAGCAGCGTAGATTCGGCAGGGCCCACAGATACGCAGTATTTT.

V usage is TRBV18 and J usage is TRBJ2-7, with D possibly TRBD1 on 5 matching bases. V was cut by 6 bases and J by 6 bases, with 12 bases left in between. The V gene's germline CDR1 is KGHSH and CDR2 LQKENI. The CDR3 loop spans 12 amino acids. This chain's CDR3 is CASSGQGGEQYF. CDR3 coding DNA: TGTGCCAGCTCGGGTCAGGGCGGCGAGCAGTACTTC.

This clone occurred once. The chain recombines TRBV4-1 with TRBJ1-5, with a possible D match to TRBD1 (6 bases). This CDR3 is built from 14 residues. V was shortened by 3 bases and J by 4 bases, with 10 bases between the two germline ends. Germline values: CDR1 MGHRA, CDR2 YSYEKL. CDR3 in amino acids: CASSQRDTNQPQHF. The CDR3 DNA is TGCGCCAGCAGCCAGAGGGACACAAATCAGCCCCAGCATTTT.

The chain links TRBV28 to TRBJ1-5, with a weak D call TRBD1 (5 bases). Trimming left V 6 bases short and J 4 bases short, with 13 bases between. The CDR3 length is 14 residues. Germline CDR1 MDHEN, CDR2 SYDVKM. CDR3 in amino acids: CASRGGTANQPQHF. The CDR3 nucleotides read TGTGCCAGCAGGGGAGGGACCGCTAATCAGCCCCAGCATTTT.

This clone was observed a single time. This chain uses TRBV4-1 with TRBJ1-3; 10 nucleotides align to TRBD1. Germline values: CDR1 MGHRA, CDR2 YSYEKL. The V gene end was trimmed by 3 bases and the J gene end by 0 bases; junction bases not matched to a gene: 11. The CDR3 runs 19 residues. This chain's CDR3 is CASSHDRDRGADSGNTIYF. The CDR3 bases are TGCGCCAGCAGCCACGACCGGGACAGGGGCGCAGACTCTGGAAACACCATATATTTT.

CDR3 sequence reads: CASSSLADDEQFF. Written as DNA, the CDR3 is TGTGCCAGCAGCTCGCTAGCGGACGATGAGCAGTTCTTC. The rearrangement uses TRBV11-3 and TRBJ2-1, with 7 bases matching TRBD2. The ends lost 4 bases at V and 8 bases at J; junction bases unmatched: 5. The germline V gene has CDR1 SGHNT and CDR2 YENEEA. The CDR3 has 13 residues.

This CDR3 reads CASSVGGGLTEAFF. The CDR3 coding sequence is TGTGCCAGCAGCGTAGGAGGGGGCCTCACTGAAGCTTTCTTT. V and J are TRBV9 and TRBJ1-1; 7 bases are a match to TRBD1. CDR3 length: 14 residues. The ends lost 0 bases at V and 4 bases at J; junction bases unmatched: 3. In germline, CDR1 is SGDLS, CDR2 YYNGEE. The full variable domain, in which reference TRBV9 and TRBJ1-1 provide the parts outside the CDR3, is DSGVTQTPKHLITATGQRVTLRCSPRSGDLSVYWYQQSLDQGLQFLIQYYNGEERAKGNILERFSAQQFPDLHSELNLSSLELGDSALYFCASSVGGGLTEAFFGQGTRLTVV.

This rearrangement joins TRBV5-1 to TRBJ2-1, with a tentative D call TRBD2 (5 bases). The germline CDR1 and CDR2 sequences are SGHRS and YFSETQ. V was pared by 0 bases and J by 5 bases, with 9 bases between. The CDR3 is 14 residues long. Written as DNA, the CDR3 is TGCGCCAGCAGCTTGGTAGCGAACGACAATGAGCAGTTCTTC. Its translation: CASSLVANDNEQFF.

This chain uses TRBV5-4 with TRBJ2-7; possibly TRBD1 or TRBD2 for D (5 bases each). Germline CDR1 SGHNT, CDR2 YYREEE (reference sequence). V shed 3 bases and J shed 5 bases, with 12 bases lying between them. The CDR3 consists of 13 residues. The CDR3 reads CASSWVMGDEQYF. The CDR3 bases are TGTGCCAGCAGCTGGGTGATGGGGGACGAGCAGTACTTC.

The chain couples TRBV7-3 to TRBJ2-3; the D call may be TRBD1 or TRBD2 (5 bases each). CDR3 length equals 15 residues. Germline loops: CDR1 SGHTA, CDR2 FQGTGA. Trimming shortened V by 1 base and J by 2 bases, and 10 bases separated the two germline ends. The CDR3 spells CASSLMWGNTDTQYF. CDR3 DNA sequence: TGTGCCAGCAGCTTAATGTGGGGGAACACAGATACGCAGTATTTT.

The rearrangement joins TRBV5-6 to TRBJ1-1; no reliable D call. Germline CDR1 SGHDT, CDR2 YYEEEE. V was clipped by 2 bases and J by 1 base, with 9 bases between them. The CDR3 totals 14 residues. The CDR3 reads CASSFSGGNTEAFF. The DNA of the CDR3 is TGTGCCAGCAGCTTTTCGGGTGGGAACACTGAAGCTTTCTTT.

The chain links TRBV5-1 to TRBJ1-5; D not certain. The CDR3 covers 14 residues. The V gene's germline CDR1 is SGHRS and CDR2 YFSETQ. With 0 bases removed from V and 9 bases from J, the gap between germline ends came to 13 bases. CDR3 DNA sequence: TGCGCCAGCAGCTTGGAGCCAACCGAGGGGCCCCAGCATTTT. Its translation is CASSLEPTEGPQHF.

This chain connects TRBV19 to TRBJ1-5; D remains unclear. CDR1 is LNHDA, CDR2 SQIVND, per germline (reference sequence). CDR3 length equals 14 residues. Between the trimmed V and J ends, which lost 6 bases and 5 bases, there was a span of 14 bases. CDR3 residues: CASSLIGGDQPQHF. The CDR3 DNA reads TGTGCCAGTAGCCTGATCGGAGGCGATCAGCCCCAGCATTTT.

The chain combines TRBV11-3 with TRBJ2-5; 12 bases match TRBD2. CDR3 length: 15 amino acids. Germline CDR1 is SGHNT and CDR2 is YENEEA. With 1 base clipped from V and 4 bases from J, the junction kept 1 base outside the gene matches. CDR3 sequence: CASSLGLAGAETQYF. CDR3 DNA sequence: TGTGCCAGCAGCTTAGGACTAGCGGGGGCAGAGACCCAGTACTTC.

V gene TRBV29-1 combines with J gene TRBJ2-1; no firm D call. Trimming shortened V by 0 bases and J by 2 bases, and 8 bases separated the two germline ends. This CDR3 is 14 amino acids long. Germline V gene sequence: CDR1 SQVTM, CDR2 ANQGSEA. The CDR3 nucleotides read TGCAGCGTTGAAGACGGTCGGGCCTACAATGAGCAGTTCTTC. Translating gives CSVEDGRAYNEQFF.

The gene calls are TRBV19 and TRBJ1-6; D is uncertain. The CDR3 covers 13 residues. The V end lost 5 bases, the J end lost 4 bases, and 6 bases lay between the germline ends. The germline V gene has CDR1 LNHDA and CDR2 SQIVND (reference sequence). This CDR3 is CASSQQYNSPLHF. The CDR3 nucleotides are TGTGCCAGTAGTCAACAATATAATTCACCCCTCCACTTT.

J is TRBJ2-7 and V is TRBV2; D may be TRBD2 (5 bases). From germline, CDR1 is SNHLY and CDR2 FYNNEI. The CDR3 is made up of 15 amino acids. With 0 bases removed from V and 5 bases from J, the gap between germline ends came to 14 bases. The CDR3 DNA reads as TGTGCCAGCAGTGAAGCTCGGGGTTCTGGGAACGAGCAGTACTTC. It is translated as CASSEARGSGNEQYF.